The rows below give T cell receptor beta chains drawn from one sample of a study of CD8 T cells in ankylosing spondylitis. MiXCR, run by TCRdb on the 5' RACE reads, gives a single entry per CDR3 protein. The data contain a few hundred thousand distinct CDR3 sequences, about a fifth of them singletons. The source material was blood, either unsorted or a sorted T cell fraction (not recorded which). The receptor set was obtained from a female donor with ankylosing spondylitis or in good health (not recorded which). The CDR3 runs from the conserved cysteine through the conserved F or W. D genes are given only for firm matches. Not every row has a clone size; where given, it reads once, few, many or a size class.

V gene,J gene,D gene,clone size,CDR3 protein,CDR3 DNA
TRBV6-5,TRBJ1-4,-,many,CASSQNSGRENEKLFF,TGTGCCAGCAGCCAAAATTCGGGACGGGAAAATGAAAAACTGTTTTTT
TRBV2,TRBJ2-7,TRBD2,few,CASNPLAGVSYEQYF,TGTGCCAGCAACCCTCTAGCGGGAGTTTCCTACGAGCAGTACTTC
TRBV13,TRBJ2-3,-,few,CASSLRRARDTQYF,TGTGCCAGCAGCTTACGAAGGGCTAGGGATACGCAGTATTTT
TRBV10-2,TRBJ1-2,-,many,CASRADRYGYTF,TGCGCCAGCAGGGCAGACCGTTATGGCTACACCTTC
TRBV29-1,TRBJ2-3,-,many,CSTRTGFSTDTQYF,TGCAGCACGAGAACAGGGTTTAGCACAGATACGCAGTATTTT
TRBV12-3/TRBV12-4,TRBJ2-1,TRBD2,many,CASSFSRGRALVNEQFF,TGTGCCAGCAGTTTCTCTCGAGGGAGGGCCTTGGTCAATGAGCAGTTCTTC
TRBV3-1,TRBJ2-1,-,-,CASSRAQSSYNEQFF,TGTGCCAGCAGCCGGGCCCAGAGCTCCTACAATGAGCAGTTCTTC
TRBV4-3,TRBJ1-1,-,-,CASSLRRDRGTTEAFF,TGCGCCAGCAGCCTTAGACGGGATCGGGGTACCACTGAAGCTTTCTTT
TRBV6-5,TRBJ1-1,TRBD1,-,CASSYTRQGWSTEAFF,TGTGCCAGCAGTTACACCAGACAGGGTTGGAGTACTGAAGCTTTCTTT
TRBV11-2,TRBJ2-7,-,few,CASSLVGGAKHEQYF,TGTGCCAGCAGCTTAGTAGGGGGAGCAAAGCACGAGCAGTACTTC
TRBV12-5,TRBJ2-3,-,-,CASAWEALTDTQYF,TGTGCTAGTGCCTGGGAAGCCCTCACAGATACGCAGTATTTT
TRBV7-2,TRBJ2-7,TRBD1,-,CASSLSGQGLFYEQYF,TGTGCCAGCAGCCTGTCGGGACAGGGACTCTTCTACGAGCAGTACTTC
TRBV9,TRBJ2-3,-,few,CASSAFTQYF,TGTGCCAGCAGCGCCTTTACGCAGTATTTT
TRBV7-2,TRBJ2-7,TRBD2,few,CASSPSGMYYEQYF,TGTGCCAGCAGCCCAAGCGGGATGTATTACGAGCAGTACTTC
TRBV15,TRBJ1-4,-,-,CATSRGLTAGQDEKLFF,TGTGCCACCAGCAGAGGCCTGACAGCCGGTCAGGATGAAAAACTGTTTTTT
TRBV15,TRBJ1-6,-,-,CATSRVVHQGSPLHF,TGTGCCACCAGCAGAGTGGTCCACCAGGGTTCACCCCTCCACTTT
TRBV29-1,TRBJ1-1,TRBD1,many,CSVENRDRNTEAFF,TGCAGCGTTGAAAACCGGGACAGGAACACTGAAGCTTTCTTT
TRBV7-6,TRBJ2-2,-,few,CASSQDFMNTGELFF,TGTGCCAGCAGCCAGGACTTTATGAACACCGGGGAGCTGTTTTTT
TRBV20-1,TRBJ2-7,-,-,CSARDSGGSRHEQYF,TGCAGTGCTAGAGATAGTGGGGGTAGTAGGCACGAGCAGTACTTC
TRBV28,TRBJ2-5,TRBD1,-,CASSEGQQETQYF,TGTGCCAGCAGTGAGGGACAGCAAGAGACCCAGTACTTC
TRBV7-2,TRBJ2-3,-,-,CASSTRRADTQYF,TGTGCCAGCAGCACTCGGAGGGCGGATACGCAGTATTTT
TRBV6-2/TRBV6-3,TRBJ2-7,TRBD1,-,CASSYSGQRYEQYF,TGTGCCAGCAGTTACTCGGGACAGAGATACGAGCAGTACTTC
TRBV29-1,TRBJ2-3,-,many,CSVGWGTSTDTQYF,TGCAGCGTTGGTTGGGGCACTAGCACAGATACGCAGTATTTT
TRBV20-1,TRBJ2-1,TRBD1,few,CSASDRVIDNEQFF,TGCAGTGCTAGCGACAGGGTGATAGACAATGAGCAGTTCTTC
TRBV29-1,TRBJ1-2,-,-,CSVTAGTGGYTF,TGCAGCGTTACGGCAGGGACGGGAGGCTACACCTTC
TRBV6-1,TRBJ2-7,TRBD2,-,CAISSGRPRHEQYF,TGTGCCATTTCTAGCGGGAGACCCCGGCACGAGCAGTACTTC
TRBV10-3,TRBJ2-1,-,few,CAISESRAGIYNEQFF,TGTGCCATCAGTGAGTCGAGAGCGGGTATTTACAATGAGCAGTTCTTC
TRBV7-3,TRBJ1-1,-,-,CASSSRRAEAFF,TGTGCCAGCAGCTCTAGGAGGGCTGAAGCTTTCTTT
TRBV11-2,TRBJ2-7,-,-,CASSLYGGVQTNFFYYEQYF,TGTGCCAGCAGCTTATACGGAGGGGTCCAAACCAATTTTTTTTACTACGAGCAGTACTTC
TRBV7-8,TRBJ2-5,TRBD1,-,CASSSSQGAGETQYF,TGTGCCAGCAGCTCGAGCCAGGGGGCTGGGGAGACCCAGTACTTC
TRBV6-2/TRBV6-3,TRBJ2-7,TRBD2,few,CASTSGRVNEQYF,TGTGCCAGCACCAGCGGGAGGGTAAACGAGCAGTACTTC
TRBV25-1,TRBJ2-7,-,-,CASSESGMAYEQYF,TGTGCCAGCAGTGAGTCAGGGATGGCCTACGAGCAGTACTTC
TRBV20-1,TRBJ2-7,-,few,CSAIPWAAGDEQYF,TGCAGTGCCATTCCCTGGGCCGCAGGGGACGAGCAGTACTTC
TRBV29-1,TRBJ1-1,-,-,CSVGQSNTEAFF,TGCAGCGTTGGGCAGTCGAACACTGAAGCTTTCTTT
TRBV4-2,TRBJ2-7,-,-,CASSLDTAGYEQYF,TGTGCCAGCAGCCTCGACACAGCCGGCTACGAGCAGTACTTC
TRBV20-1,TRBJ1-5,TRBD1,-,CSARGDRGREPQHF,TGCAGTGCTAGAGGCGACAGGGGGCGTGAGCCCCAGCATTTT
TRBV27,TRBJ2-1,TRBD2,few,CASSHRTSGIEQFF,TGTGCCAGCAGCCACCGGACTAGCGGGATTGAGCAGTTCTTC
TRBV29-1,TRBJ2-5,-,many,CSVLGLQQETQYF,TGCAGCGTTCTTGGTCTACAACAAGAGACCCAGTACTTC
TRBV4-3,TRBJ1-2,TRBD1,-,CASTPGDRVTNYGYTF,TGCGCCAGCACCCCCGGGGACAGGGTTACTAACTATGGCTACACCTTC
TRBV6-5,TRBJ2-1,-,few,CASSYSMSGNRYNEQFF,TGTGCCAGCAGTTACTCGATGTCAGGGAACCGCTACAATGAGCAGTTCTTC
TRBV2,TRBJ2-3,TRBD2,few,CASTRGLAGERDTQYF,TGTGCCAGCACCCGGGGACTAGCGGGAGAAAGAGATACGCAGTATTTT
TRBV15,TRBJ2-7,-,-,CATSRGGVGSYEQYF,TGTGCCACCAGCAGAGGAGGGGTAGGATCCTACGAGCAGTACTTC
TRBV15,TRBJ2-7,-,-,CATSKGFTGNEQYF,TGTGCCACCAGCAAGGGGTTCACAGGAAACGAGCAGTACTTC
TRBV6-2/TRBV6-3,TRBJ2-1,-,-,CASSYRRQGLSNEQFF,TGTGCCAGCAGTTACCGTCGACAGGGACTAAGCAATGAGCAGTTCTTC
TRBV19,TRBJ2-3,-,few,CASSMDGSSGSGAYPDTQYF,TGTGCCAGTAGTATGGATGGCAGCTCTGGATCGGGAGCTTATCCAGATACGCAGTATTTT
TRBV12-3/TRBV12-4,TRBJ2-7,-,few,CASRSEAYEQYF,TGTGCCAGCAGAAGCGAAGCCTACGAGCAGTACTTC
TRBV20-1,TRBJ1-2,-,-,CSASDIRNYGYTF,TGCAGTGCTAGTGATATCAGAAACTATGGCTACACCTTC
TRBV7-8,TRBJ2-3,-,few,CASSLARRREHTQYF,TGTGCCAGCAGCTTAGCGAGACGGAGAGAGCATACGCAGTATTTT
TRBV4-3,TRBJ2-5,-,-,CASSQDGTWGETQYF,TGCGCCAGCAGCCAAGATGGGACCTGGGGGGAGACCCAGTACTTC
TRBV6-2/TRBV6-3,TRBJ2-1,-,-,CASSPSKGEQFF,TGTGCCAGCAGCCCAAGTAAGGGTGAGCAGTTCTTC
TRBV15,TRBJ2-2,-,few,CATSRDSGATGELFF,TGTGCCACCAGCAGAGATAGTGGGGCCACCGGGGAGCTGTTTTTT
TRBV7-9,TRBJ2-3,-,-,CASSLADPRLSTDTQYF,TGTGCCAGCAGCTTAGCCGATCCTCGTCTTAGCACAGATACGCAGTATTTT
TRBV24-1,TRBJ2-5,TRBD2,few,CATSDPSGRAGETQYF,TGTGCCACCAGTGACCCGTCCGGGAGGGCCGGGGAGACCCAGTACTTC
TRBV5-1,TRBJ2-1,-,few,CASSLGPGVGGEQFF,TGCGCCAGCAGCTTGGGTCCGGGAGTGGGAGGCGAGCAGTTCTTC
TRBV5-6,TRBJ1-1,-,-,CASSRTGPSEAFF,TGTGCCAGCAGCCGAACAGGTCCCTCTGAAGCTTTCTTT
TRBV6-2/TRBV6-3,TRBJ2-7,-,-,CASRDFTYEQYF,TGTGCCAGCCGGGACTTCACCTACGAGCAGTACTTC
TRBV5-6,TRBJ2-1,-,few,CASSSQSHEQFF,TGTGCCAGCAGCTCCCAATCACATGAGCAGTTCTTC
TRBV29-1,TRBJ2-7,TRBD2,many,CSVEASGSGYEQYF,TGCAGCGTTGAAGCTAGCGGGAGTGGGTACGAGCAGTACTTC
TRBV6-2/TRBV6-3,TRBJ2-7,-,-,CASTKDSYEQYF,TGTGCCAGCACCAAAGACTCCTACGAGCAGTACTTC
TRBV29-1,TRBJ1-2,TRBD1,-,CSGTGGYGYTF,TGCAGCGGAACAGGGGGCTATGGCTACACCTTC